This is a list of T cell receptor beta chains from one sample in a study of cytotoxic CD8 clonotypes in ibrutinib-treated CLL. Sequenced by immunoSEQ multiplex PCR; TCRdb stores in-frame clones only, minus some. Altogether around 310,000 clones are present, almost 80% being singletons, with the ten largest covering 6.5% to 8.5%. This specimen was PBMCs, taken before ibrutinib treatment. These receptors all come from a human donor with chronic lymphocytic leukemia. The CDR3 runs from the conserved cysteine through the conserved F or W. Fields, in order: V gene, clone size, D gene, J gene, CDR3 protein, CDR3 DNA. The D gene is left open where the match is weak. The listing skips clone size in some rows; elsewhere it reads once, few, many or a size class.

>TRBV29-1|NA|NA|TRBJ1-1
CSVGSTEAFF
TGCAGCGTTGGGTCGACTGAAGCTTTCTTT
>TRBV2|few|TRBD1|TRBJ2-7
CASTYNRGEQYF
TGTGCCAGCACATACAACAGGGGCGAGCAGTACTTC
>TRBV6-5|NA|TRBD2|TRBJ2-2
CASSYSGRTGELFF
TGTGCCAGCAGTTACAGCGGGAGGACCGGGGAGCTGTTTTTT
>TRBV7-3|NA|NA|TRBJ2-1
CASSLGRNSEQFF
TGTGCCAGCAGCTTGGGGCGGAACAGTGAGCAGTTCTTC
>TRBV18|few|NA|TRBJ2-7
CASSVKRTDTYEQYF
TGTGCCAGCTCCGTAAAAAGGACAGACACCTACGAGCAGTACTTC
>TRBV9|few|NA|TRBJ2-7
CASSVGLPIRSYEQYF
TGTGCCAGCAGCGTAGGGCTTCCTATTAGATCCTACGAGCAGTACTTC
>TRBV30|NA|TRBD2|TRBJ2-5
CAWRFIPTSGSLETQYF
TGTGCCTGGAGATTCATCCCTACTAGCGGGAGTTTGGAGACCCAGTACTTC
>TRBV19|NA|NA|TRBJ2-2
CASSENRVQDTGELFF
TGTGCCAGTAGCGAAAACAGGGTTCAAGACACCGGGGAGCTGTTTTTT
>TRBV13|NA|TRBD1|TRBJ2-3
CASSLQTLVGRDSSDTQYF
TGTGCCAGCAGCCTACAAACTTTAGTGGGCCGGGACAGCTCAGATACGCAGTATTTT
>TRBV5-6|once|NA|TRBJ1-3
CASSLPPGNTIYF
TGTGCCAGCAGCCTCCCCCCTGGAAACACCATATATTTT
>TRBV29-1|few|TRBD2|TRBJ2-3
CSVEDRVAGGF
TGCAGCGTTGAAGATCGGGTAGCGGGAGGTTTT
>TRBV4-3|once|TRBD1|TRBJ2-5
CASSQQGQGAKETQYF
TGCGCCAGCAGCCAACAAGGACAGGGGGCGAAAGAGACCCAGTACTTC
>TRBV5-4|NA|TRBD1|TRBJ1-2
CASSFGTGPYGYTF
TGTGCCAGCAGCTTCGGGACAGGGCCCTATGGCTACACCTTC
>TRBV11-3|NA|NA|TRBJ2-3
CASSLGGRTDTQYF
TGTGCCAGCAGCTTAGGTGGGAGAACAGATACGCAGTATTTT
>TRBV30|NA|NA|TRBJ2-7
CAWSYRGEQYF
TGTGCCTGGAGTTATAGGGGCGAGCAGTACTTC
>TRBV28|once|NA|TRBJ2-5
CASSLSPYQETQYF
TGTGCCAGCAGTTTATCCCCGTACCAAGAGACCCAGTACTTC
>TRBV9|NA|TRBD2|TRBJ2-1
CASSVGEGQYNEQFF
TGTGCCAGCAGCGTGGGGGAGGGCCAGTACAATGAGCAGTTCTTC
>TRBV7-2|NA|NA|TRBJ1-2
CASSQDPRAYGYTF
TGCGCCAGCAGCCAAGATCCCAGGGCCTATGGCTACACCTTC
>TRBV4-1|NA|TRBD1|TRBJ2-5
CASSQTGQSQETQYF
TGCGCCAGCAGCCAAACGGGACAGAGTCAAGAGACCCAGTACTTC
>TRBV14|NA|NA|TRBJ1-3
CASSQVSGGNTIYF
TGTGCCAGCAGCCAAGTGTCCGGGGGAAACACCATATATTTT
>TRBV13|NA|NA|TRBJ2-3
CASSLAPLTGVTSTDTQYF
TGTGCCAGCAGCTTAGCCCCCCTGACAGGAGTAACTAGCACAGATACGCAGTATTTT
>TRBV5-1|NA|NA|TRBJ2-3
CASSRRLESRDTQYF
TGCGCCAGCAGCCGAAGACTTGAAAGTAGAGATACGCAGTATTTT
>TRBV9|NA|TRBD2|TRBJ2-3
CASSARWTSGSMHAPDTQYF
TGTGCCAGCAGCGCTCGTTGGACTAGCGGGAGCATGCACGCCCCAGATACGCAGTATTTT
>TRBV27|NA|TRBD2|TRBJ2-7
CASSLRLALEQYF
TGTGCCAGCAGTTTACGACTAGCCCTCGAGCAGTACTTC
>TRBV15|NA|NA|TRBJ1-1
CATSRDTISTEAFF
TGTGCCACCAGCAGAGATACTATAAGCACTGAAGCTTTCTTT
>TRBV15|NA|TRBD1|TRBJ1-4
CATSRDRTGPHWGEKLFF
TGTGCCACCAGCAGAGATAGGACAGGGCCTCACTGGGGTGAAAAACTGTTTTTT
>TRBV7-6|NA|NA|TRBJ2-2
CASSLDSAGGELFF
TGTGCCAGCAGCTTAGATTCCGCAGGGGGGGAGCTGTTTTTT
>TRBV18|NA|TRBD2|TRBJ2-5
CASQGLASEETQYF
TGTGCCAGCCAGGGACTAGCGTCGGAAGAGACCCAGTACTTC
>TRBV30|few|NA|TRBJ1-2
CAWSVGQPGYGYTF
TGTGCCTGGAGTGTAGGGCAGCCGGGGTATGGCTACACCTTC
>TRBV28|once|TRBD1|TRBJ1-2
CASSIRQGTVWGYTF
TGTGCCAGCAGTATCCGACAGGGGACCGTTTGGGGCTACACCTTC
>TRBV9|NA|NA|TRBJ1-5
CASSEGGQNQPQHF
TGTGCCAGCAGCGAGGGTGGACAGAATCAGCCCCAGCATTTT
>TRBV11-2|NA|TRBD2|TRBJ2-7
CASSLGLAGHEQYF
TGTGCCAGCAGCTTGGGACTAGCGGGACACGAGCAGTACTTC
>TRBV6-1|NA|NA|TRBJ1-4
CASSEIQATNEKLFF
TGTGCCAGCAGTGAGATACAGGCAACTAATGAAAAACTGTTTTTT
>TRBV20-1|once|NA|TRBJ1-5
CSATRPQHF
TGCAGTGCTACGAGGCCCCAGCATTTT
>TRBV19|few|NA|TRBJ1-1
CASSSYYEAFF
TGTGCCAGTAGTTCTTACTATGAAGCTTTCTTT
>TRBV7-9|NA|NA|TRBJ2-2
CASSGGELFF
TGTGCCAGCAGCGGCGGGGAGCTGTTTTTT
>TRBV5-1|NA|NA|TRBJ1-2
CASSLAGTAANYGYTF
TGCGCCAGCAGCTTGGCTGGTACAGCTGCTAACTATGGCTACACCTTC
>TRBV7-9|NA|TRBD1|TRBJ2-1
CASSHSVGQGADEQFF
TGTGCCAGCAGCCATTCGGTCGGACAGGGTGCGGATGAGCAGTTCTTC
>TRBV9|once|NA|TRBJ1-1
CASSVGPQKDTEAFF
TGTGCCAGCAGCGTAGGCCCCCAGAAGGACACTGAAGCTTTCTTT
>TRBV27|NA|NA|TRBJ1-5
CASSLFGYSNQPQHF
TGTGCCAGCAGTTTATTCGGGTATAGCAATCAGCCCCAGCATTTT
>TRBV4-1|few|NA|TRBJ1-2
CASSQDSSDYTF
TGCGCCAGCAGCCAAGATTCGTCCGACTACACCTTC
>TRBV4-2|NA|TRBD2|TRBJ2-1
CASSQAASGGIYEQFF
TGTGCCAGCAGCCAAGCGGCTAGCGGGGGGATTTATGAGCAGTTCTTC
>TRBV4-2|NA|NA|TRBJ1-2
CASSQDRANGYTF
TGTGCCAGCAGCCAAGACAGGGCAAATGGCTACACCTTC
>TRBV2|NA|NA|TRBJ2-7
CASSEGVLEQYF
TGTGCCAGCAGTGAGGGGGTGCTCGAGCAGTACTTC
>TRBV9|NA|NA|TRBJ2-7
CASSPRSGAYEQYF
TGTGCCAGCAGCCCCCGATCGGGAGCCTACGAGCAGTACTTC
>TRBV6-5|few|NA|TRBJ1-2
CASSYGRIDGYTF
TGTGCCAGCAGTTACGGCCGGATCGATGGCTACACCTTC
>TRBV11-2|NA|NA|TRBJ2-1
CASSLRASLSNEQFF
TGTGCCAGCAGCTTAAGGGCTAGTCTGTCGAATGAGCAGTTCTTC
>TRBV11-2|NA|NA|TRBJ2-7
CASSIYTGEQYF
TGTGCCAGCAGCATTTATACAGGCGAGCAGTACTTC
>TRBV6-5|NA|NA|TRBJ1-4
CASAQGRDEKLFF
TGTGCCAGCGCTCAGGGTAGGGATGAAAAACTGTTTTTT
>TRBV19|NA|NA|TRBJ1-2
CASSIDPTRGYTF
TGTGCCAGTAGTATAGATCCTACGAGGGGCTACACCTTC
>TRBV13|NA|TRBD2|TRBJ2-7
CASSSGTSGYEQYF
TGTGCCAGCAGCTCCGGGACTAGCGGTTACGAGCAGTACTTC
>TRBV9|NA|TRBD1|TRBJ2-7
CASSFGQGKYEQYF
TGTGCCAGCAGCTTCGGACAGGGAAAATACGAGCAGTACTTC
>TRBV7-8|NA|NA|TRBJ2-7
CASSLGGFTYEQYF
TGTGCCAGCAGCTTAGGGGGTTTCACCTACGAGCAGTACTTC
>TRBV4-3|NA|TRBD2|TRBJ2-3
CASSQEVAGVLDTQYF
TGCGCCAGCAGCCAAGAGGTAGCGGGAGTTTTAGATACGCAGTATTTT
>TRBV7-8|few|TRBD2|TRBJ2-7
CASSLGTSGSSYEQYF
TGTGCCAGCAGCTTAGGGACTAGCGGATCCTCCTACGAGCAGTACTTC
>TRBV6-6|NA|TRBD2|TRBJ2-1
CASSRLAGYNEQFF
TGTGCCAGCAGCCGACTAGCGGGATACAATGAGCAGTTCTTC
>TRBV7-6|NA|NA|TRBJ2-5
CASSVLTGRETQYF
TGTGCCAGCAGCGTCCTTACTGGACGAGAGACCCAGTACTTC
>TRBV7-7|few|NA|TRBJ2-1
CASSLDRVDEQFF
TGTGCCAGCAGCTTAGATAGGGTAGATGAGCAGTTCTTC
>TRBV5-6|NA|NA|TRBJ2-7
CASSPGSPYEQYF
TGTGCCAGCAGCCCAGGGTCACCCTACGAGCAGTACTTC
>TRBV7-2|NA|TRBD1|TRBJ1-3
CASSLEGATGNTIYF
TGTGCCAGCAGCTTAGAGGGGGCGACTGGAAACACCATATATTTT